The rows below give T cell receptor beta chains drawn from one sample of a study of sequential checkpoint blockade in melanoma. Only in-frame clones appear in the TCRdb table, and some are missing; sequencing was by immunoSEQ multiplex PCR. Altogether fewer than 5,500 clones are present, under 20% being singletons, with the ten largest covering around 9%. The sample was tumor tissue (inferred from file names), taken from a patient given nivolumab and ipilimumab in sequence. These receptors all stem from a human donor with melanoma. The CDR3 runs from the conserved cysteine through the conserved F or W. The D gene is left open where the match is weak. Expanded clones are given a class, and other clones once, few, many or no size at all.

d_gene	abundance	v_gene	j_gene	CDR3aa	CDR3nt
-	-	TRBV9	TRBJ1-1	CASSPRHGYTEAFF	TGTGCCAGCAGCCCACGACACGGATACACTGAAGCTTTCTTT
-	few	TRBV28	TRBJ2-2	CASSFRTGNTGELFF	TGTGCCAGCAGTTTCAGGACCGGGAACACCGGGGAGCTGTTTTTT
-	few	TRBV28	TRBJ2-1	CASVGWPPRGEQFF	TGTGCCAGCGTGGGTTGGCCTCCTCGGGGTGAGCAGTTCTTC
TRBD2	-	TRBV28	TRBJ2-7	CASSVGLAGGPETTEQYF	TGTGCCAGCAGTGTGGGACTAGCGGGGGGACCTGAAACTACCGAGCAGTACTTC
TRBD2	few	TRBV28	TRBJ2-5	CASSPSGGPQETQYF	TGTGCCAGCAGTCCTAGCGGGGGCCCCCAAGAGACCCAGTACTTC
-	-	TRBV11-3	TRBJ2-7	CASSFSGGARQGLAGEQYF	TGTGCCAGCAGCTTTTCCGGAGGGGCCAGACAGGGTCTCGCAGGCGAGCAGTACTTC
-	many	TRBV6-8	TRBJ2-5	CASSTIQVPQETQYF	TGTGCCAGCAGTACCATTCAGGTACCTCAAGAGACCCAGTACTTC
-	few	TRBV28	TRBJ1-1	CASCRGLLNTEAFF	TGTGCCAGCTGCCGGGGACTCCTGAACACTGAAGCTTTCTTT
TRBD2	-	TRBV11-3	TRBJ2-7	CASSPSGVPSYEQYF	TGTGCCAGCAGTCCGAGCGGGGTTCCATCCTACGAGCAGTACTTC
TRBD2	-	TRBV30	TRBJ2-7	CAWASGGAYEQYF	TGTGCCTGGGCGAGCGGGGGGGCCTACGAGCAGTACTTC
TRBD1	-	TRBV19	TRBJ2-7	CASSTFGDSSEQYF	TGTGCCAGTAGTACCTTCGGGGACAGTAGCGAGCAGTACTTC
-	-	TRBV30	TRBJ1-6	CAWTSRGPGSPLHF	TGTGCCTGGACCTCCCGGGGGCCGGGGTCACCCCTCCACTTT
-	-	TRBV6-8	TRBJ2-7	CASGESSRYEQYF	TGTGCCAGCGGCGAGAGCAGCCGCTACGAGCAGTACTTC
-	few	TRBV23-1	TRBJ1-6	CASSPRRLGRLSSYNSPLHF	TGCGCCAGCAGCCCCAGGAGATTGGGTCGCCTGAGCTCCTATAATTCACCCCTCCACTTT
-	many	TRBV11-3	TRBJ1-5	CASRSTDGGQPQHF	TGTGCCAGCAGGTCGACAGACGGGGGTCAGCCCCAGCATTTT